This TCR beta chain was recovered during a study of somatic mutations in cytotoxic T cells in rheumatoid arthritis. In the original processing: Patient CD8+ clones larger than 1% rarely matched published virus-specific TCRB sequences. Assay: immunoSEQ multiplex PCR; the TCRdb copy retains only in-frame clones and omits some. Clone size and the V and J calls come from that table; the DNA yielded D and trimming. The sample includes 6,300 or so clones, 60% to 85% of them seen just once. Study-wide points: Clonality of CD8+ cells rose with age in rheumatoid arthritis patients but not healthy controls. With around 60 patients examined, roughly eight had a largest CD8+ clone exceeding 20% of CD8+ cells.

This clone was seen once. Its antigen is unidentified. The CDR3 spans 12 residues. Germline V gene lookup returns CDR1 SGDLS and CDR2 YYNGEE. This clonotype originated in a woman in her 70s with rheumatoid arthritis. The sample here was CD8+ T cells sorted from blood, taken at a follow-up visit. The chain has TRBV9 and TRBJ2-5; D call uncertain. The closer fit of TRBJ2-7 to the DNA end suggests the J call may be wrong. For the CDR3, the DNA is TGTGCCAGCAGCGTAGAGGGTGGCGAGCAGTACTTC. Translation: CASSVEGGEQYF.